This T cell receptor beta chain was identified in a study of cytomegalovirus exposure and HLA in healthy donors. It was with 60 Vbeta and 13 Jbeta primers that the PCR ran. Assay: immunoSEQ multiplex PCR; the TCRdb copy retains only in-frame clones and omits some. The sample holds approximately 50,000 clones, 81% seen once. General study findings and limits: Only CMV serostatus was available as immune exposure information. The study dropped some indistinguishable V segments, TRBV6-2 and TRBV6-3 among them. Association of a missense DCLRE1C variant with TCR beta V- and J-gene trimming was reported in a later analysis. As was reported, the classifier diagnosed cytomegalovirus status with high specificity and sensitivity.

Deletions cut 4 bases from V and 14 bases from J, with 19 bases between. The V gene's germline CDR1 is SGHNT and CDR2 YYREEE (reference sequence). The CDR3 runs 14 residues. Concerning this clone itself: Its antigen is undetermined.

This chain links TRBV5-4 with TRBJ1-6; possible D gene TRBD1, 5 bases. This clonotype was sampled from a boy aged 5-17 years in good health and CMV-seropositive. The sequenced sample was PBMCs. CDR3 in amino acids: CASSPAGGALALHF. The CDR3 region has the DNA TGTGCCAGCAGCCCGGCAGGAGGGGCATTGGCCCTCCACTTT. Full variable domain (remainder filled in from reference TRBV5-4 and TRBJ1-6): ETGVTQSPTHLIKTRGQQVTLRCSSQSGHNTVSWYQQALGQGPQFIFQYYREEENGRGNFPPRFSGLQFPNYSSELNVNALELDDSALYLCASSPAGGALALHFGNGTRLTVT.